A single sample gave rise to the 13 T cell receptor beta chains below, sequenced in a study of T cell repertoires in cytomegalovirus infection. TCRdb re-derived calls from the reads in MiXCR, one entry per CDR3 protein. The sample yields 250,000 to 300,000 distinct CDR3 sequences, 9.1% seen once. Sequencing input: PBMCs. Source of these receptors: a human donor in good health (CMV status not recorded). Some clones in this sample may be carry-over from other donors' samples.

V gene TRBV7-9 combines with J gene TRBJ2-2; no definite D call. The V end was cut by 7 bases, the J end by 5 bases, with 5 bases between. The V gene's germline CDR1 is SEHNR and CDR2 FQNEAQ (reference sequence). CDR3 size: 11 residues. The CDR3 here is CASKLTGELFF. CDR3 DNA: TGTGCCAGCAAGTTAACCGGGGAGCTGTTTTTT.

The gene calls are TRBV2 and TRBJ2-3; TRBD1 or TRBD2 may be the D gene (5 bases each). Trimming left V 6 bases short and J 0 bases short, with 16 bases between. The germline CDR1 and CDR2 sequences are SNHLY and FYNNEI. CDR3 length: 16 amino acids. This chain's CDR3 is CASSRDGDLSTDTQYF. The CDR3 DNA reads TGTGCCAGCAGCAGGGACGGCGACCTAAGCACAGATACGCAGTATTTT.

The table lists this clonotype with many counts. This chain uses TRBV7-2 with TRBJ1-6, with 9 bases fitting TRBD1. With 3 bases clipped from V and 6 bases from J, the junction kept 3 bases outside the gene matches. This CDR3 comprises 15 residues. Germline V gene lookup returns CDR1 SGHTA and CDR2 FQGNSA. CDR3 residues: CASSLGQGGNSPLHF. CDR3 coding DNA: TGTGCCAGCAGCTTGGGACAGGGAGGTAATTCACCCCTCCACTTT.

This clonotype was recorded at least ten times. The CDR3 DNA sequence: TGTGCCAGCAGCTACAGGACAGGGGGCACCTACAATGAGCAGTTCTTC. Its protein is CASSYRTGGTYNEQFF. The chain joins TRBV7-2 to TRBJ2-1; TRBD1 aligns across 11 bases. V was clipped by 4 bases and J by 2 bases; unmatched bases: 4. CDR3 length: 16 amino acids. Germline V gives CDR1 SGHTA, CDR2 FQGNSA.

The table lists this clonotype with many counts. J is TRBJ1-3 and V is TRBV5-6, with 7 bases matching TRBD1. Germline trimming cut 3 bases from V and 3 bases from J; bases unmatched to any gene: 6. The CDR3 is 15 residues long. Germline CDR1 SGHDT, CDR2 YYEEEE. The CDR3 protein is CASSSPPGGGNTIYF. CDR3 nucleotides: TGTGCCAGCAGCTCCCCCCCAGGGGGTGGAAACACCATATATTTT.

Ten or more counts support this clonotype. The chain uses TRBV7-2 and TRBJ1-5, with TRBD1 identical over 9 bases. CDR3 size: 14 residues. Germline V gene lookup returns CDR1 SGHTA and CDR2 FQGNSA. J gave up 7 bases and V 1 base, and 2 bases lay outside the gene matches. CDR3 DNA: TGTGCCAGCAGCTTAGACACAGGGGGCCAGCCCCAGCATTTT. As protein: CASSLDTGGQPQHF.

There are many counts of this clonotype. V and J are TRBV7-2 and TRBJ2-5; TRBD1 matches at 9 bases. The V gene's germline CDR1 is SGHTA and CDR2 FQGNSA. The CDR3 consists of 14 residues. The trim removed 5 bases at V and 1 base at J, leaving 2 bases unmatched. CDR3 coding DNA: TGTGCCAGCAGCCCGGGACAGGGCCAAGAGACCCAGTACTTC. Translation gives CASSPGQGQETQYF.

J is TRBJ2-7 and V is TRBV7-2; D is perhaps TRBD1 (6 bases). Germline V gene lookup returns CDR1 SGHTA and CDR2 FQGNSA. The CDR3 totals 14 residues. V was trimmed by 5 bases and J by 2 bases, leaving 13 bases between them. Written as DNA, the CDR3 is TGTGCCAGCAGCGAGAGGACAGCGACCTACGAGCAGTACTTC. Translating gives CASSERTATYEQYF.

This clonotype was observed at least ten times. The chain joins TRBV7-2 to TRBJ1-1; D gene unclear. The CDR3 runs to 12 residues. Germline V CDR1 and CDR2: SGHTA, FQGNSA. The V and J ends lost 3 bases and 10 bases respectively, with 12 bases between them. CDR3 nucleotides: TGTGCCAGCAGCTTCCCCACGGGTGGAGCTTTCTTT. Translated: CASSFPTGGAFF. Complete variable domain (other parts from reference TRBV7-2 and TRBJ1-1): GAGVSQSPSNKVTEKGKDVELRCDPISGHTALYWYRQSLGQGLEFLIYFQGNSAPDKSGLPSDRFSAERTGGSVSTLTIQRTQQEDSAVYLCASSFPTGGAFFGQGTRLTVV.

This clonotype has ten or more counts. V and J are TRBV7-2 and TRBJ2-7; 7 nucleotides align to TRBD1. Losses at the gene ends were 5 bases for V and 3 bases for J; bases not matched to a gene: 10. The CDR3 totals 15 residues. CDR1 and CDR2 from the germline V gene are SGHTA and FQGNSA. The CDR3: CASSPARAGGYEQYF. CDR3 in DNA: TGTGCCAGCAGCCCTGCCCGGGCAGGGGGCTACGAGCAGTACTTC.

The chain joins TRBV29-1 to TRBJ1-1; 10 bases are a match to TRBD1. J was trimmed by 5 bases and V by 7 bases; bases with no gene match: 7. Per germline, CDR1 SQVTM and CDR2 ANQGSEA. The CDR3 is made up of 13 amino acids. CDR3 sequence: CSARGQGGTEAFF. The CDR3 DNA reads as TGCAGCGCCCGCGGACAGGGGGGGACTGAAGCTTTCTTT.

This clonotype was seen a few times. J is TRBJ2-3 and V is TRBV3-1; D perhaps matches TRBD2 (6 bases). Between the trimmed V and J ends, which lost 4 bases and 2 bases, there was a span of 13 bases. Germline V gene data show CDR1 as LGHDT and CDR2 as YNNKEL (reference sequence). The CDR3 is 15 amino acids. As DNA, the CDR3 is TGTGCCAGCAGCCCCCCGGGGGTGATCACAGATACGCAGTATTTT. As protein: CASSPPGVITDTQYF.

This clonotype has at least ten counts. The chain is built from TRBV7-2 and TRBJ2-2; D unclear. From germline, CDR1 is SGHTA and CDR2 FQGNSA. V lost 1 base, J lost 0 bases, and 9 bases lay in between. CDR3 size: 16 residues. Here the CDR3 DNA reads TGTGCCAGCAGCTTAGTTCCGGGCCCGAACACCGGGGAGCTGTTTTTT. The encoded protein is CASSLVPGPNTGELFF.